One sample yielded the 16 T cell receptor beta chains listed below, sequenced in a study of identifying expanded T cells in peripheral blood. Here immunoSEQ multiplex PCR was the method, and the copy in TCRdb shows in-frame clones only, minus some. The sample holds more than 85,000 clones, about 85% seen once. Sequencing was done on a sample of blood. These TCRs come from a person aged 18-69 years in good health.

This clone turned up a few times. The chain employs TRBV4-1 and TRBJ1-5; D not certain. Germline assignment: CDR1 MGHRA and CDR2 YSYEKL. V dropped 0 bases and J dropped 5 bases, with 11 bases sitting between them. The CDR3 contains 15 residues. The CDR3, as DNA: TGCGCCAGCAGCCAAGATACGGGATTCGATCAGCCCCAGCATTTT. Its protein product is CASSQDTGFDQPQHF.

CDR3 DNA: TGTGCCAGCAGCACCTCTTCAGAAGCAACCAACTATGGCTACACCTTC. Translation gives CASSTSSEATNYGYTF. This rearrangement joins TRBV27 to TRBJ1-2; D unresolved. The V end lost 6 bases, the J end lost 2 bases, and 19 bases lay between the germline ends. The CDR3 covers 16 residues. Germline CDR1 MNHEY, CDR2 SMNVEV (reference sequence).

The chain combines TRBV7-2 with TRBJ2-5; D ambiguous. V lost 2 bases, J lost 1 base, and 2 bases lay in between. Germline CDR1 and CDR2: SGHTA and FQGNSA. The CDR3 runs 12 residues. CDR3 loop: CASSLRQETQYF. CDR3 in DNA: TGTGCCAGCAGCTTACGCCAAGAGACCCAGTACTTC. The variable domain in full, with the rest retrieved from reference TRBV7-2 and TRBJ2-5, is GAGVSQSPSNKVTEKGKDVELRCDPISGHTALYWYRQSLGQGLEFLIYFQGNSAPDKSGLPSDRFSAERTGGSVSTLTIQRTQQEDSAVYLCASSLRQETQYFGPGTRLLVL.

The chain employs TRBV4-3 and TRBJ2-7; weak D call: TRBD1 (6 bases). V shed 1 base and J shed 4 bases, with 11 bases lying between them. CDR3 length equals 14 residues. The V gene's germline CDR1 is LGHNA and CDR2 YSLEER. CDR3 region: CASSQATTGYEQYF. DNA for the CDR3: TGCGCCAGCAGCCAAGCCACGACAGGTTACGAGCAGTACTTC.

The chain is built from TRBV4-2 and TRBJ2-3, with D maybe TRBD2 (5 bases). CDR3 length equals 12 residues. CDR1 is LGHNA and CDR2 is YNFKEQ in the germline V gene. Trimming left V 4 bases short and J 5 bases short, with 7 bases between. CDR3 bases: TGTGCCAGCAGCCGCGGGCAAGATACGCAGTATTTT. Encoded protein: CASSRGQDTQYF.

The chain has TRBV21-1 and TRBJ1-1. TRBV21-1 has pseudogene status. There are 19 residues in the CDR3. The CDR3 nucleotides are TGTGCCAGCAGCACCCCCCCGGAGCAACGCAGGCGGATGAACACTGAAGCTTTCTTT. Encoded protein: CASSTPPEQRRRMNTEAFF.

The CDR3 protein is CASSGSASGNTIYF. The CDR3 region has the DNA TGTGCCAGCAGTGGATCCGCCTCTGGAAACACCATATATTTT. The V call is TRBV9, the J call TRBJ1-3, with no clear D. V was clipped by 5 bases and J by 0 bases, with 9 bases between them. Germline V gene sequence: CDR1 SGDLS, CDR2 YYNGEE. This CDR3 comprises 14 residues.

This chain links TRBV9 with TRBJ2-7; no reliable D call. V shed 4 bases and J shed 5 bases, with 10 bases lying between them. The germline V gene has CDR1 SGDLS and CDR2 YYNGEE. The CDR3 is 12 amino acids. Here the CDR3 DNA reads TGTGCCAGCAGCCCGACGATCCACGAGCAGTACTTC. Amino acid sequence: CASSPTIHEQYF.

This sequence joins TRBV9 and TRBJ2-2; D possibly uses TRBD1 or TRBD2 (6 bases each). The CDR3 is 15 amino acids. The ends were cut back, 4 bases at V and 3 bases at J, with 13 bases in the middle. Germline V gene data show CDR1 as SGDLS and CDR2 as YYNGEE. The DNA for the CDR3 is TGTGCCAGCAGCCGAGGGGGGCGCGACACCGGGGAGCTGTTTTTT. This gives the protein CASSRGGRDTGELFF.

J is TRBJ2-5 and V is TRBV5-1; 10 bases map to TRBD1. The V segment lost 6 bases and the J segment 1 base; nucleotides outside the gene matches: 6. The CDR3 is 15 amino acids. From germline, CDR1 is SGHRS and CDR2 YFSETQ. The CDR3 here is CASNRDRGLQETQYF. The DNA of the CDR3 is TGCGCCAGCAACCGGGACAGGGGTCTCCAAGAGACCCAGTACTTC.

This chain connects TRBV6-5 to TRBJ1-1; D perhaps matches TRBD1 (5 bases). V lost 8 bases and J lost 3, with 7 bases in between. The CDR3 consists of 11 residues. Germline assignment: CDR1 MNHEY and CDR2 SVGAGI. CDR3 sequence reads: CASGQYTEAFF. The CDR3 coding sequence is TGTGCCAGCGGACAATACACTGAAGCTTTCTTT.

The chain couples TRBV6-6 to TRBJ2-7; weak D call: TRBD2 (5 bases). Germline V gives CDR1 MNHNY, CDR2 SVGAGI (reference sequence). V lost 3 bases, J lost 2 bases, and 11 bases lay in between. The CDR3 spans 14 residues. CDR3 DNA: TGTGCCAGCAGTTATCGCGGGCCCGCCTACGAGCAGTACTTC. Amino acids: CASSYRGPAYEQYF.

This clone has only one observation. The V gene is TRBV9, the J gene TRBJ2-5, with D possibly being TRBD1 (5 bases). Between the trimmed V and J ends, which lost 0 bases and 5 bases, there was a span of 17 bases. CDR1 and CDR2 from the germline V gene are SGDLS and YYNGEE. CDR3 length: 16 amino acids. In DNA form, the CDR3 reads TGTGCCAGCAGCGTAGGGCCCAGGGCAGTCGAGGAGACCCAGTACTTC. Translation: CASSVGPRAVEETQYF.

The rearrangement joins TRBV18 to TRBJ1-4, with 7 bases matching TRBD1. CDR3 length equals 15 residues. Germline lookup yields CDR1 KGHSH and CDR2 LQKENI. The V segment lost 3 bases and the J segment 3 bases; nucleotides outside the gene matches: 4. CDR3 in DNA: TGTGCCAGCTCACCGCAGGGGGACCCTAATGAAAAACTGTTTTTT. This codes for CASSPQGDPNEKLFF.

V usage is TRBV19 and J usage is TRBJ2-7; 8 bases match TRBD2. CDR3 length: 15 amino acids. J gave up 2 bases and V 7 bases, and 10 bases lay outside the gene matches. Germline CDR1 LNHDA, CDR2 SQIVND (reference sequence). This CDR3 is CASTASGTSTYEQYF. The CDR3 DNA follows: TGTGCCAGTACCGCCTCCGGGACTAGTACCTACGAGCAGTACTTC.

The chain carries TRBV2 and TRBJ2-2, with D possibly being TRBD1 (6 bases). The CDR3 length is 14 residues. The V end was cut by 4 bases, the J end by 1 base, with 7 bases between. Germline lookup yields CDR1 SNHLY and CDR2 FYNNEI. The CDR3 region is CASSGGLNTGELFF. CDR3 bases: TGTGCCAGCAGTGGGGGGCTGAACACCGGGGAGCTGTTTTTT.